This T cell receptor beta chain was obtained from a study of T cell repertoires in cytomegalovirus infection. Notes on this clonotype: What it recognizes is unknown.

Trimming took 4 bases from V and 2 from J, leaving 17 bases between them. Germline-derived CDR1 and CDR2 are SGHAT and FQDESV (reference sequence). The CDR3 loop spans 16 amino acids. MiXCR, run by TCRdb on the reads, gives a single entry per CDR3 protein. Of some 270,000 distinct CDR3 sequences listed, roughly a fifth are singletons. This receptor was taken from a human donor in good health (CMV status not recorded). Some clones in this sample may be carry-over from other donors' samples. Specimen: cultured PBMCs, collected from culture after CMV antigen stimulation. The V gene is TRBV11-1, the J gene TRBJ1-1; D might be TRBD1 (6 bases). The CDR3 DNA follows: TGTGCCAGCAGCTGGAACCCCGGGACAACCAACACTGAAGCTTTCTTT. Protein: CASSWNPGTTNTEAFF.